A selection of T cell receptor beta chains follows, all from one sample in a study of CD8 T cells in Susac syndrome. TCRdb ran MiXCR on the immunoSEQ multiplex PCR reads and lists one entry per CDR3 protein. The data show 50,000 or so distinct CDR3 sequences, 93% seen once. Sequencing was done on a sample of CD8+ T cells from PBMCs. The receptors here all came from a human donor with multiple sclerosis. Both conserved end residues are trimmed from each CDR3. Size is omitted from some rows. Given values are once, few, many or a class for expanded clones.

j_gene | v_gene | abundance | CDR3aa
TRBJ1-6 | TRBV9 | - | ASSVSGNSPLH
TRBJ1-1 | TRBV5-8 | - | ASGTGFKDTEAF
TRBJ1-2 | TRBV7-6 | - | ASSLVGLSGYT
TRBJ2-7 | TRBV5-6 | once | ASSTGHLDEQY
TRBJ2-7 | TRBV2 | - | AGALVGLAGTYEQY
TRBJ2-5 | TRBV25-1 | once | ASRGPYGAQY
TRBJ2-6 | TRBV27 | - | ASSLSIPLLGAGANVLT
TRBJ2-7 | TRBV15 | - | ATSNAGQGAYEQY
TRBJ2-1 | TRBV7-9 | - | ASRGGEQF
TRBJ1-1 | TRBV29-1 | - | SALEGAYTEAF
TRBJ2-3 | TRBV10-3 | - | AISESADTQY
TRBJ2-1 | TRBV20-1 | - | SAREGTGGPEQF
TRBJ1-1 | TRBV27 | - | ASSLSLGTSAEAF
TRBJ2-4 | TRBV15 | - | ATSLTGGRDIQY
TRBJ1-4 | TRBV7-9 | - | ASSPISNEKLF
TRBJ2-5 | TRBV29-1 | - | SVKGQGGSPQETQY
TRBJ1-1 | TRBV9 | once | ASSPQWGNTEAF
TRBJ1-1 | TRBV12-5 | - | ASGLRGGIEAF
TRBJ2-1 | TRBV28 | - | ASSLGSPRAPNEQF
TRBJ1-1 | TRBV6-1 | - | ASSSRGGTAEAF
TRBJ2-3 | TRBV14 | - | ASSQRRDITDTQY
TRBJ1-1 | TRBV5-4 | - | ATSEGWGNTEAF
TRBJ1-4 | TRBV7-9 | - | ASSFVEGSHEKLF
TRBJ1-3 | TRBV4-1 | - | ASSPYTPSGNTIY
TRBJ2-1 | TRBV7-9 | - | ASSMQGAAYNEQF
TRBJ1-2 | TRBV29-1 | once | SDQTGTGNYGYT
TRBJ1-1 | TRBV2 | - | ASREDSLMNTEAF
TRBJ2-1 | TRBV7-8 | - | ASSLIQGDRISYNEQF
TRBJ1-1 | TRBV27 | - | ASSFWTGGFTEAF
TRBJ2-2 | TRBV27 | - | ASSWGAPGELF
TRBJ1-1 | TRBV19 | - | ASLGWGRVRWNTEAF
TRBJ1-1 | TRBV12-5 | - | ASGSTGGNTEAF
TRBJ1-4 | TRBV11-1 | - | ASSFRDRVASSPSNEKLF
TRBJ2-5 | TRBV2 | few | ASRGRIGETQY
TRBJ2-6 | TRBV27 | - | ASSLTVGFGANVLT
TRBJ1-4 | TRBV5-1 | - | ASSLAGATNEKLF
TRBJ2-1 | TRBV2 | - | ASSPRTSGGAADNEQF
TRBJ2-1 | TRBV18 | - | ASSRDRGYGHEQF
TRBJ1-2 | TRBV14 | - | ASSPAGDMAPWGGYT